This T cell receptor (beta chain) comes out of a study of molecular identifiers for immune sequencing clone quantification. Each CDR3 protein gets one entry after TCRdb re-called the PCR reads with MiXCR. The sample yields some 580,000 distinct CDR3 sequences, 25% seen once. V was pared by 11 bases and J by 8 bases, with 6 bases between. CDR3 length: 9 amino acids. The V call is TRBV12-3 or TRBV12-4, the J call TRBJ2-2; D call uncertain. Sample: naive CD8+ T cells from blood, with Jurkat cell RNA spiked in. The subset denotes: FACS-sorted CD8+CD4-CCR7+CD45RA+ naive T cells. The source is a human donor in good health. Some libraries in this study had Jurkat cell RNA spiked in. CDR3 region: CARRGELFF. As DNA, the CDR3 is TGTGCCCGGAGAGGGGAGCTGTTTTTT.